The rows below give T cell receptor beta chains drawn from one sample of a study of blood T cell repertoires in COVID-19. The assay was immunoSEQ multiplex PCR, and TCRdb's table has in-frame clones only and misses some. Of roughly 230,000 clones in the sample, approximately 83% were seen once. Specimen: PBMCs or T cells enriched from blood (not recorded which). The receptors stem from a man aged 45-65 years who had recovered from COVID-19. Each CDR3 is given with its conserved first and last residue. A D gene is named only where the DNA matches it firmly. Only some rows state a clone size, as once, few, many or a class for expanded clones.

clone size,D gene,CDR3 length,V gene,J gene,CDR3 protein,CDR3 DNA
-,-,16,TRBV7-2,TRBJ2-2,CASSLQVGRNTGELFF,TGTGCCAGCAGCTTACAAGTGGGCAGGAACACCGGGGAGCTGTTTTTT
-,-,14,TRBV30,TRBJ1-4,CAGEYRAVYEKLFF,TGTGCCGGCGAGTACAGGGCTGTTTATGAAAAACTGTTTTTT
-,TRBD2,16,TRBV10-1,TRBJ2-1,CASRDSLAGGANEQFF,TGCGCCAGCAGAGACTCCCTAGCGGGGGGGGCGAATGAGCAGTTCTTC
once,TRBD2,15,TRBV2,TRBJ2-1,CASRWTSGGGSEQFF,TGTGCCAGCAGGTGGACTAGCGGGGGTGGGAGTGAGCAGTTCTTC
once,TRBD2,19,TRBV5-6,TRBJ2-2,CASSWGTARTSGASGELFF,TGTGCCAGCAGCTGGGGGACAGCACGGACTAGCGGGGCGTCCGGGGAGCTGTTTTTT
-,-,18,TRBV3-1/TRBV3-2,TRBJ2-2,CASSQAPPGHPTGGELFF,TGTGCCAGCAGCCAAGCGCCTCCGGGACACCCGACGGGCGGGGAGCTGTTTTTT
few,TRBD1,13,TRBV7-8,TRBJ2-7,CASTRQGPYEQYF,TGTGCCAGCACCCGACAGGGCCCCTACGAGCAGTACTTC
few,-,17,TRBV2,TRBJ2-7,CASSEEGPWTDGHEQYF,TGTGCCAGCAGTGAAGAAGGCCCCTGGACAGATGGCCACGAGCAGTACTTC
-,TRBD1,15,TRBV9,TRBJ1-3,CASSVKSGGSPTIYF,TGTGCCAGCAGCGTTAAGTCAGGGGGCAGCCCCACCATATATTTT
-,-,18,TRBV4-3,TRBJ2-7,CASSHLTILERRSYEQYF,TGCGCCAGCAGCCATCTCACCATCCTGGAGCGGAGGTCCTACGAGCAGTACTTC
-,-,15,TRBV12-1,TRBJ1-1,CASSFEGQANTEAFF,TGTGCCAGCAGCTTTGAGGGACAAGCGAACACTGAAGCTTTCTTT
-,-,13,TRBV7-3,TRBJ2-5,CASSRDYQETQYF,TGTGCCAGCAGCCGCGACTACCAAGAGACCCAGTACTTC
-,TRBD2,14,TRBV4-1,TRBJ2-7,CASSQDKRDYEQYF,TGCGCCAGCAGCCAAGATAAGCGGGATTACGAGCAGTACTTC
once,-,15,TRBV11-3,TRBJ2-2,CASSLVAANTGELFF,TGTGCCAGCAGCTTAGTGGCGGCCAACACCGGGGAGCTGTTTTTT
once,-,13,TRBV5-4,TRBJ2-2,CASSLEHLRELFF,TGTGCCAGCAGCTTGGAGCATCTAAGGGAGCTGTTTTTT
-,-,15,TRBV5-4,TRBJ2-3,CASSYSTRGADTQYF,TGTGCCAGCAGCTATTCAACCAGGGGGGCAGATACGCAGTATTTT
few,TRBD1,14,TRBV5-4,TRBJ1-5,CASSFGTDNQPQHF,TGTGCCAGCAGCTTTGGGACAGACAATCAGCCCCAGCATTTT
-,-,16,TRBV6-5,TRBJ2-6,CASSYHRGSGANVLTF,TGTGCCAGCAGTTACCACCGGGGCTCTGGGGCCAACGTCCTGACTTTC
-,-,12,TRBV21-1,TRBJ1-3,CASFRVGNTIYF,TGTGCCAGTTTCAGGGTGGGAAACACCATATATTTT
-,TRBD2,15,TRBV24-1,TRBJ2-7,CATSEAGGGFDEQYF,TGTGCCACCAGTGAAGCGGGAGGAGGTTTTGACGAGCAGTACTTC
-,TRBD1,17,TRBV7-2,TRBJ2-3,CASSPHPTGIVTDTQYF,TGTGCCAGCAGCCCCCACCCGACAGGGATAGTCACAGATACGCAGTATTTT
-,-,17,TRBV18,TRBJ1-3,CASSPPGRHSSGNTIYF,TGTGCCAGCTCACCACCCGGAAGACATTCCTCTGGAAACACCATATATTTT
-,TRBD2,16,TRBV9,TRBJ2-1,CASSVAFGGAYNEQFF,TGTGCCAGCAGCGTGGCCTTTGGGGGGGCCTACAATGAGCAGTTCTTC
-,TRBD2,13,TRBV5-6,TRBJ2-7,CASSLSGVYEQYF,TGTGCCAGCAGCTTAAGCGGGGTCTACGAGCAGTACTTC
-,TRBD2,16,TRBV9,TRBJ2-3,CASSVEAGGPVDTQYF,TGTGCCAGCAGCGTAGAAGCGGGAGGGCCTGTAGATACGCAGTATTTT
-,-,15,TRBV9,TRBJ2-1,CASSADGGSYNEQFF,TGTGCCAGCAGCGCGGATGGGGGGTCCTACAATGAGCAGTTCTTC
-,-,14,TRBV6-5,TRBJ1-5,CASSSSRNNQPQHF,TGTGCCAGCAGTTCCTCTCGTAACAATCAGCCCCAGCATTTT
once,TRBD1,14,TRBV28,TRBJ2-7,CASSTTGQAYEQYF,TGTGCCAGCAGTACTACCGGACAGGCCTACGAGCAGTACTTC
-,-,13,TRBV10-1,TRBJ1-5,CASSPGGNQPQHF,TGCGCCAGCAGTCCTGGAGGGAATCAGCCCCAGCATTTT
-,-,14,TRBV7-8,TRBJ2-7,CASSLADSYYEQYF,TGTGCCAGCAGCTTAGCAGACTCCTACTACGAGCAGTACTTC
once,-,15,TRBV7-2,TRBJ1-2,CASSPRRVSNYGYTF,TGTGCCAGCAGCCCCCGGAGAGTTTCTAACTATGGCTACACCTTC
-,-,18,TRBV21-1,TRBJ2-7,CASSSYGGREGKFYEQYF,TGTGCCAGCAGCTCCTATGGAGGTAGGGAGGGAAAGTTCTACGAGCAGTACTTC
-,TRBD2,16,TRBV7-3,TRBJ2-1,CASSLTPGLAANEQFF,TGTGCCAGCAGCTTAACGCCGGGACTAGCGGCAAATGAGCAGTTCTTC
-,TRBD2,13,TRBV20-1,TRBJ2-5,CSASPLADSAQYF,TGCAGTGCTAGTCCTCTAGCGGATTCGGCCCAGTACTTC
few,-,17,TRBV27,TRBJ1-2,CASSLSPGDPPNYGYTF,TGTGCCAGCAGTTTGTCCCCAGGGGATCCTCCTAACTATGGCTACACCTTC
-,-,15,TRBV4-1,TRBJ1-5,CASSQGRGGNQPQHF,TGCGCCAGCAGCCAAGGGAGGGGAGGCAATCAGCCCCAGCATTTT
-,-,13,TRBV28,TRBJ1-1,CASSAPTRNEAFF,TGTGCCAGCAGTGCACCGACAAGGAATGAAGCTTTCTTT
-,TRBD2,18,TRBV5-4,TRBJ2-2,CASSSGVAGASYTGELFF,TGTGCCAGCAGCTCCGGGGTAGCGGGGGCCTCGTACACCGGGGAGCTGTTTTTT
-,TRBD1,13,TRBV19,TRBJ1-2,CASSVDRGHGYTF,TGTGCCAGTAGTGTTGACAGGGGGCATGGCTACACCTTC
-,TRBD1,16,TRBV15,TRBJ1-2,CATSRALQGGPEGYTF,TGTGCCACCAGCAGAGCCCTACAGGGGGGCCCCGAAGGCTACACCTTC
-,TRBD1,14,TRBV15,TRBJ1-6,CATSRGQGGSPLHF,TGTGCCACCAGCAGAGGACAGGGTGGTTCACCCCTCCACTTT
-,-,15,TRBV24-1,TRBJ2-7,CATSDARIASREQYF,TGTGCCACCAGTGATGCCCGGATAGCGTCACGCGAGCAGTACTTC